This entry lists 9 T cell receptor beta chains sequenced from one sample in a study of shared clonotypes between healthy human individuals. Libraries were prepared by immunoSEQ multiplex PCR; TCRdb keeps only in-frame clonotypes and omits some of them. The data contain 560,000 or so clones, about 96% of them seen just once; the ten biggest clones take up less than 0.13%. Naivety among CD8 cells was defined by CD45RO negativity and positive CCR7 selection, thereby excluding terminally differentiated effector memory CD45RA+ cells. Material for sequencing was naive CD8+ T cells sorted from blood. The receptor set was obtained from a woman in her twenties or thirties in good health.

The genes are TRBV19 and TRBJ2-1; D possibly corresponds to TRBD1 (7 bases). Looked up from germline, CDR1 is LNHDA and CDR2 is SQIVND (reference sequence). V lost 1 base and J lost 0, with 13 bases in between. The CDR3 sequence is 17 residues long. Written as DNA, the CDR3 is TGTGCCAGTAGTATAGTTCCAGGGGGGAACTCCTACAATGAGCAGTTCTTC. It encodes CASSIVPGGNSYNEQFF.

V usage is TRBV7-2 and J usage is TRBJ1-5; D perhaps matches TRBD1 (6 bases). Germline V lookup: CDR1 SGHTA, CDR2 FQGNSA. The CDR3 is made up of 15 amino acids. V gave up 5 bases and J gave up 0 bases, with 11 bases separating them. CDR3 in amino acids: CASSTRQDSNQPQHF. CDR3 in DNA: TGTGCCAGCAGCACCAGACAGGATAGCAATCAGCCCCAGCATTTT. The full variable domain, rest sourced from reference TRBV7-2 and TRBJ1-5, is GAGVSQSPSNKVTEKGKDVELRCDPISGHTALYWYRQSLGQGLEFLIYFQGNSAPDKSGLPSDRFSAERTGGSVSTLTIQRTQQEDSAVYLCASSTRQDSNQPQHFGDGTRLSIL.

The genes are TRBV27 and TRBJ2-7, with D possibly called TRBD1 or TRBD2 (5 bases each). Germline loops: CDR1 MNHEY, CDR2 SMNVEV (reference sequence). Trimming shortened V by 1 base and J by 5 bases, and 9 bases separated the two germline ends. This CDR3 contains 13 residues. CDR3 region: CASSLLWGNEQYF. DNA of the CDR3: TGTGCCAGCAGTTTATTGTGGGGGAACGAGCAGTACTTC.

This rearrangement joins TRBV27 to TRBJ1-2; 9 nucleotides match TRBD1. The length of the CDR3 is 16 residues. The V gene's germline CDR1 is MNHEY and CDR2 SMNVEV (reference sequence). With V trimmed by 4 bases and J by 5 bases, 11 bases remained unmatched. CDR3 loop: CASSSAIWTGEYGYTF. As DNA, the CDR3 is TGTGCCAGCAGTTCCGCAATTTGGACAGGGGAATATGGCTACACCTTC.

The V and J genes are TRBV7-9 and TRBJ2-5, with TRBD1 matching 7 bases. The germline V gene encodes CDR1 SEHNR and CDR2 FQNEAQ (reference sequence). The CDR3 length is 14 residues. The trim removed 1 base at V and 5 bases at J, leaving 4 bases unmatched. The CDR3 reads CASSLVGQPETQYF. For the CDR3, the DNA is TGTGCCAGCAGCTTAGTGGGACAGCCCGAGACCCAGTACTTC.

This chain joins TRBV9 and TRBJ2-2, with D tentatively TRBD1 (5 bases). CDR1 and CDR2 from the germline V gene are SGDLS and YYNGEE. This CDR3 is 16 amino acids long. Trimming left V 3 bases short and J 4 bases short, with 16 bases between. The CDR3 sequence is CASSGQTTGSTGELFF. CDR3 DNA: TGTGCCAGCAGCGGCCAAACTACAGGCAGCACCGGGGAGCTGTTTTTT.

This clone is a singleton in its sample. The chain links TRBV9 to TRBJ2-1, with TRBD2 matching 9 bases. After removal of 0 bases from V and 8 bases from J, the junction contained 6 bases not matched to a gene. Germline CDR1 SGDLS, CDR2 YYNGEE. This CDR3 is built from 15 residues. The CDR3 DNA reads as TGTGCCAGCAGCGTAGAAACTAGCGGGTCGGATGAGCAGTTCTTC. Its translation: CASSVETSGSDEQFF. The whole variable domain, filled in from reference TRBV9 and TRBJ2-1, reads DSGVTQTPKHLITATGQRVTLRCSPRSGDLSVYWYQQSLDQGLQFLIQYYNGEERAKGNILERFSAQQFPDLHSELNLSSLELGDSALYFCASSVETSGSDEQFFGPGTRLTVL.

J is TRBJ2-1 and V is TRBV2, with TRBD2 matching over 11 bases. Germline-derived CDR1 and CDR2 are SNHLY and FYNNEI. The CDR3 is 17 amino acids. V gave up 8 bases and J gave up 0 bases; unmatched junction bases: 9. The CDR3 is CASGVLAGEISYNEQFF. In nucleotides, the CDR3 is TGTGCCAGCGGTGTACTAGCGGGAGAGATCTCCTACAATGAGCAGTTCTTC.

The V and J genes are TRBV7-9 and TRBJ1-3; D not resolved. Germline V gene data show CDR1 as SEHNR and CDR2 as FQNEAQ (reference sequence). This CDR3 comprises 11 residues. CDR3 in amino acids: CGCRSGNTIYF. The CDR3, as DNA: TGTGGTTGCAGGAGTGGAAACACCATATATTTT.